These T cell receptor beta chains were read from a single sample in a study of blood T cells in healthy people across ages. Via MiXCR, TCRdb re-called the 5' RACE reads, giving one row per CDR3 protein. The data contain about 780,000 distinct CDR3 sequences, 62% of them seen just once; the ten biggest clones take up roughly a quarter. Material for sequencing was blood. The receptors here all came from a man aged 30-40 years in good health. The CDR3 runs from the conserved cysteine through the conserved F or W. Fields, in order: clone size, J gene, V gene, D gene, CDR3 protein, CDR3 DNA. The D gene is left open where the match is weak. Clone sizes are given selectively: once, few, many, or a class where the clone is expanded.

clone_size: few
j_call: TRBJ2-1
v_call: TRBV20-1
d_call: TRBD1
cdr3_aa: CSARGMGDRGGKFYNEQFF
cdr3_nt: TGCAGTGCTAGAGGGATGGGGGACAGGGGTGGTAAGTTCTACAATGAGCAGTTCTTC

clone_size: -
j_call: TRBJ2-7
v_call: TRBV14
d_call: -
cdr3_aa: CASSQVTDQKKYYEQYF
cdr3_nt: TGTGCCAGCAGCCAAGTAACAGACCAAAAAAAATACTACGAGCAGTACTTC

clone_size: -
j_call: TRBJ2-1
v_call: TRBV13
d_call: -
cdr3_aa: CASSLAGDYNEQFF
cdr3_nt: TGTGCCAGCAGCTTAGCGGGGGACTACAATGAGCAGTTCTTC

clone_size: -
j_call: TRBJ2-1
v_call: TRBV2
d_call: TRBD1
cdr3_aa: CASSARDRGREEQFF
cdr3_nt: TGTGCCAGCAGTGCCCGGGACAGGGGGCGCGAAGAGCAGTTCTTC

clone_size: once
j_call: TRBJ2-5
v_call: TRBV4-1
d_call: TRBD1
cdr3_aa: CASSPHRGSNQETQYF
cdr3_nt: TGCGCCAGCAGCCCCCACAGGGGGAGCAACCAAGAGACCCAGTACTTC

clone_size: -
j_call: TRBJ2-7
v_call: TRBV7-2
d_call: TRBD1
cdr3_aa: CASSLWGTDYEQYF
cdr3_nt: TGTGCCAGCAGCTTGTGGGGGACAGACTACGAGCAGTACTTC

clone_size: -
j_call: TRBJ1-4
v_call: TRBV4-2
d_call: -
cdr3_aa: CASSQVTGSDEKLFF
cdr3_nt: TGTGCCAGCAGCCAAGTTACAGGGTCGGATGAAAAACTGTTTTTT

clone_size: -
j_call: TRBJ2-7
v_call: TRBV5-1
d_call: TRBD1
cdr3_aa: CASSPRQGGSGEQYF
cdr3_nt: TGCGCCAGCAGCCCCAGACAGGGTGGGTCGGGCGAGCAGTACTTC

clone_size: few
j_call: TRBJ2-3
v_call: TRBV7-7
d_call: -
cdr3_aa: CASSAGRTDTQYF
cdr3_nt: TGTGCTAGCAGCGCAGGGCGCACAGATACGCAGTATTTT

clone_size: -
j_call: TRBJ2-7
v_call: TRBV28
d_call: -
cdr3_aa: CASDKRDRRYEQYF
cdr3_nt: TGTGCCAGTGATAAAAGGGACCGAAGATACGAGCAGTACTTC

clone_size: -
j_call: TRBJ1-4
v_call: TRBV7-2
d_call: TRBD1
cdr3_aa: CASSTGQGREKLFF
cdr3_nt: TGTGCCAGCAGCACGGGACAGGGACGTGAAAAACTGTTTTTT

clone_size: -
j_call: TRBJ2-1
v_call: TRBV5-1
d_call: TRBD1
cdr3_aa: CASSSDRVPYNEQFF
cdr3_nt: TGCGCCAGCAGCTCGGACAGGGTTCCCTACAATGAGCAGTTCTTC

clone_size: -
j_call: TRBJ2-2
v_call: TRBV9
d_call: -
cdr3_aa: CASSVSGVNTGELFF
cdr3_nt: TGTGCCAGCAGCGTTAGTGGGGTGAACACCGGGGAGCTGTTTTTT

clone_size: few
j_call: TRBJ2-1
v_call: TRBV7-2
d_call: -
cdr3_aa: CASSFTLGGRGYNEQFF
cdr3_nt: TGTGCCAGCAGCTTCACGCTGGGGGGCCGGGGTTACAATGAGCAGTTCTTC

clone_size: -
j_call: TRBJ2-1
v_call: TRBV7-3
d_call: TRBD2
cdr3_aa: CASSLAGGQNEQFF
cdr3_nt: TGTGCCAGCAGCTTAGCGGGGGGGCAAAATGAGCAGTTCTTC

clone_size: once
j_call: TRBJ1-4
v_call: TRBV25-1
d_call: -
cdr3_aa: CASSQRAVYNEKLFF
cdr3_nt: TGTGCCAGCAGTCAAAGGGCAGTCTATAATGAAAAACTGTTTTTT

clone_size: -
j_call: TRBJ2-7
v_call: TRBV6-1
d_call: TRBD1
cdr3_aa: CASRKDRDNEQYF
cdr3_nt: TGTGCCAGCAGAAAGGACAGGGATAACGAGCAGTACTTC

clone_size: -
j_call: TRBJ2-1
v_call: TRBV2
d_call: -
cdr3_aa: CASSHRLDGGGQETQFF
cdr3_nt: TGTGCCAGCAGTCACCGCCTCGACGGGGGTGGGCAAGAGACCCAGTTCTTC

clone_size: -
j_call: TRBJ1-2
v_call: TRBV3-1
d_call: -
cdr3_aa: CASSQEYLTGYTF
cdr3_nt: TGTGCCAGCAGCCAAGAATACTTGACTGGCTACACCTTC

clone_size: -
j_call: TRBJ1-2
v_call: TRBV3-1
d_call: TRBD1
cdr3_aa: CASSPHRDRYGYTF
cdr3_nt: TGTGCCAGCAGCCCCCACCGGGACAGATATGGCTACACCTTC

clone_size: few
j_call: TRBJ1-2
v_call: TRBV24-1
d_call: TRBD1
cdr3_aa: CATSEDRGNYGYTF
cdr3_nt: TGTGCCACCAGTGAAGACAGGGGTAATTATGGCTACACCTTC

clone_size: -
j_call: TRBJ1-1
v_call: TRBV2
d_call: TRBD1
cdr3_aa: CASSAGTGIPEAFF
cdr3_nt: TGTGCCAGCAGCGCCGGGACAGGGATACCTGAAGCTTTCTTT

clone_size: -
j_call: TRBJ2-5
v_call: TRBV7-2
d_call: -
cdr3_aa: CASSLSRGSSLETQYF
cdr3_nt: TGTGCCAGCAGCTTATCAAGGGGTTCCTCACTAGAGACCCAGTACTTC

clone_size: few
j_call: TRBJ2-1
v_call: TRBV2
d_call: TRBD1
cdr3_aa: CASSLGQVSYNEQFF
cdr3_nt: TGTGCCAGCAGCCTAGGACAGGTCTCCTACAATGAGCAGTTCTTC

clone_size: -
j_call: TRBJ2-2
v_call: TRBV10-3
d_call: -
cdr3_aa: CAISESRGAGELFF
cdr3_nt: TGTGCCATCAGTGAGAGCAGGGGAGCCGGGGAGCTGTTTTTT

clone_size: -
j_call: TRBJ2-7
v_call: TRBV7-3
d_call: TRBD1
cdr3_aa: CASSFWTGGPYEQYF
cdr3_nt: TGTGCCAGCAGCTTTTGGACAGGGGGGCCCTACGAGCAGTACTTC

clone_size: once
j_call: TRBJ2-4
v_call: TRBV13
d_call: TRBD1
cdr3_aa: CASSSDREVNIQYF
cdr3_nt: TGTGCCAGCAGCTCGGACAGGGAAGTGAACATTCAGTACTTC

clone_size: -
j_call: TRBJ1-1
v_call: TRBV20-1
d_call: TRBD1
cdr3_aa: CRPGTGGGSTEAFF
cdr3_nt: TGCAGGCCAGGGACAGGGGGCGGGAGCACTGAAGCTTTCTTT

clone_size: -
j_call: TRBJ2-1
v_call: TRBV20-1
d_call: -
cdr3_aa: CSAGDSPGDEQFF
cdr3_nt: TGCAGTGCCGGGGACTCCCCGGGGGATGAGCAGTTCTTC

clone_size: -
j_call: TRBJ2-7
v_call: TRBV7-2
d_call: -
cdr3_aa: CASSLAPPGGGHSYEQYF
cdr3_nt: TGTGCCAGCAGCTTAGCGCCGCCAGGCGGGGGCCACTCCTACGAGCAGTACTTC

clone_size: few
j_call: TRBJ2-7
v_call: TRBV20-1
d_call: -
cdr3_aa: CSATGTRSYEQYF
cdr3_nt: TGCAGTGCTACCGGGACAAGGAGCTACGAGCAGTACTTC

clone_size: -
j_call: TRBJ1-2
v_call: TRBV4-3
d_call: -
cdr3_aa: CASSQDERGPFNYGYTF
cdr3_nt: TGCGCCAGCAGCCAAGACGAAAGAGGGCCCTTTAACTATGGCTACACCTTC

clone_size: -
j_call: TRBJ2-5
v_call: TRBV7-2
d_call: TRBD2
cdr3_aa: CASSFSTSGGGETQYF
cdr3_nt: TGTGCCAGCAGCTTTTCGACTAGCGGGGGAGGTGAGACCCAGTACTTC

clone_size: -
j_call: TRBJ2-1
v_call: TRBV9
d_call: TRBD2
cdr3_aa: CASDSGGNNEQFF
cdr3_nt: TGTGCCAGCGACAGCGGGGGGAACAATGAGCAGTTCTTC

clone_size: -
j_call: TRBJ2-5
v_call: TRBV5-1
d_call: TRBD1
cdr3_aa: CASSLTGGLETQYF
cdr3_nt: TGCGCCAGCAGCTTGACAGGGGGCCTCGAGACCCAGTACTTC

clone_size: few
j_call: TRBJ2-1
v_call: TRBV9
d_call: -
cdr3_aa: CASSVVQGRPYNEQFF
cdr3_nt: TGTGCCAGCAGCGTAGTTCAGGGGAGACCCTACAATGAGCAGTTCTTC

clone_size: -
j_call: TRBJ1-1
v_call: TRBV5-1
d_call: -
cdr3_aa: CASSLNEGMNTEAFF
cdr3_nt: TGCGCCAGCAGCTTGAACGAGGGGATGAACACTGAAGCTTTCTTT

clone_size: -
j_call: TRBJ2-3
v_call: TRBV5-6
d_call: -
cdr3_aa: CASSPTRAGTDTQYF
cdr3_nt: TGTGCCAGCAGCCCCACAAGGGCGGGCACAGATACGCAGTATTTT

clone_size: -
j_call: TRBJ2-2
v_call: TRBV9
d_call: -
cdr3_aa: CASSVDPGLNTGELFF
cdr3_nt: TGTGCCAGCAGCGTAGATCCGGGTCTCAACACCGGGGAGCTGTTTTTT

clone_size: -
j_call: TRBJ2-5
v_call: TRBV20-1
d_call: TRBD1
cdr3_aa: CSASGGDRGVETQYF
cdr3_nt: TGCAGTGCTTCTGGCGGGGACAGGGGCGTAGAGACCCAGTACTTC

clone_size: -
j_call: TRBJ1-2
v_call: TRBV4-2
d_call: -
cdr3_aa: CASSQVEDYGYTF
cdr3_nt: TGTGCCAGCAGCCAAGTGGAGGACTATGGCTACACCTTC

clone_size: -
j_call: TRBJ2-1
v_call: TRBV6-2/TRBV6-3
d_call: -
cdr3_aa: CASSYYRANINNEQFF
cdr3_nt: TGTGCCAGCAGTTACTACCGGGCTAACATAAACAATGAGCAGTTCTTC

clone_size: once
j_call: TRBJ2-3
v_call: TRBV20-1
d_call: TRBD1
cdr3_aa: CSAAGQGASTDTQYF
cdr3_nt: TGCAGTGCTGCTGGACAGGGGGCTAGCACAGATACGCAGTATTTT

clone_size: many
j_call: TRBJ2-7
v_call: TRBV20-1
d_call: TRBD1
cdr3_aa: CSAGQDSSSEQYF
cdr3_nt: TGCAGTGCCGGACAGGACTCTTCCTCCGAGCAGTACTTC

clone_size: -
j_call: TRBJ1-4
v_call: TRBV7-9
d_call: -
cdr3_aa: CASSLEWDELFF
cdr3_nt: TGTGCCAGCAGCTTAGAGTGGGACGAACTGTTTTTT

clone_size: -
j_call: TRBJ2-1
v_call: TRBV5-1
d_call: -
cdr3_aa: CASRQIGGFEDEQFF
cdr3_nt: TGCGCCAGCAGACAGATTGGGGGCTTTGAGGATGAGCAGTTCTTC

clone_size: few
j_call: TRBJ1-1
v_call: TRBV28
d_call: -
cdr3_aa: CASRPGGPYEAFF
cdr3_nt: TGTGCCAGCAGGCCCGGGGGGCCCTATGAAGCTTTCTTT